This T cell receptor (beta chain) is from a study of shared clonotypes between healthy human individuals. The repertoire was sequenced with immunoSEQ multiplex PCR; TCRdb's copy has only in-frame clones and lacks some. The data contain roughly 400,000 clones, 96% of them seen just once; the ten biggest clones take up 0.25% to 0.35%. Worth noting for this clone: Antigen specificity is unknown.

Per the germline V gene, CDR1 is MDHEN and CDR2 is SYDVKM. This CDR3 is 15 amino acids long. The V end lost 3 bases, the J end lost 0 bases, and 9 bases lay between the germline ends. The study's findings and limits: Non-shared clonotypes displayed generation probabilities falling below those of clonotypes present in all four donors.

Sequenced: memory CD8+ T cells sorted from blood. Subset described: CD45RO+ cells pooled with CCR7-negative TemRA cells. The rearrangement joins TRBV28 to TRBJ1-5; possible D gene TRBD1, 6 bases. The TCR comes from a man younger than 45 in good health. The CDR3 loop is CASSFGGYSNQPQHF. The CDR3 DNA sequence: TGTGCCAGCAGTTTCGGGGGCTATAGCAATCAGCCCCAGCATTTT.